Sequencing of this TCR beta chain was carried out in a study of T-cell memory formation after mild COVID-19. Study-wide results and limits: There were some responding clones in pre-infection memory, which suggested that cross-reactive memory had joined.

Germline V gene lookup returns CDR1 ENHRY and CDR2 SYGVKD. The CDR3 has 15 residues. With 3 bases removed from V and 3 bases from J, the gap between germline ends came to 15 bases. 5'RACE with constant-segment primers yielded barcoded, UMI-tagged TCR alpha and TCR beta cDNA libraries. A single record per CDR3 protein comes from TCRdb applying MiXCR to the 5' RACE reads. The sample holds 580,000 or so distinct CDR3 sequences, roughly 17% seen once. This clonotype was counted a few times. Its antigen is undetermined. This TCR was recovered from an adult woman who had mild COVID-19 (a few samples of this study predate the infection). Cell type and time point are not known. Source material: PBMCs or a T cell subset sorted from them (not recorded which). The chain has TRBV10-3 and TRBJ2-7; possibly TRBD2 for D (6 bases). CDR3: CAISDIGSGVYEQYF. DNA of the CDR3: TGTGCCATCAGTGATATTGGTTCGGGAGTCTACGAGCAGTACTTC.